The clone carrying this T cell receptor beta chain has a handful of counts. Its antigen is not identified. Using immunoSEQ multiplex PCR, the repertoire was profiled, and TCRdb retains in-frame clones only, with some absent. The repertoire holds about 55,000 clones, with around 70% as singletons. This specimen comes from a study of vaccination effects on CD4 cells after COVID-19. This CDR3 region has 16 residues. CDR1 and CDR2 from the germline V gene are MNHEY and SVGEGT. Between the trimmed V and J ends, which lost 5 bases and 3 bases, there was a span of 19 bases. Ahead of sequencing, the ViraFEST assay grew antigen-specific CD4+ T cells using viral peptide pools. At the end of roughly 9 days of culture, CD4+ T cells were isolated. According to the study, vaccine recipients showed no prior SARS-CoV-2 infection and negative nucleocapsid antibodies. Study-level points and caveats: Cross-reactivity with common cold coronaviruses was shown by only 1 of 255 vaccine-induced clones in healthy vaccinees.

Sequenced material: CD4+ T cells from PBMCs cultured with SARS-CoV-2 spike peptides, taken before COVID-19 vaccination. The rearrangement links TRBV6-2 or TRBV6-3 to TRBJ1-2, with D unclear. This clonotype originated in a human donor who received a COVID-19 vaccine. CDR3 coding DNA: TGTGCCAGCAGTCCCGTCTGGGGTACCGTAGACTATGGCTACACCTTC. Encoded protein: CASSPVWGTVDYGYTF.